This T cell receptor (beta chain) was found in a study of shared clonotypes between healthy human individuals. The wider study: CD4 naive and memory got three plates each, CD8 naive two, CD8 memory one. Study conclusions and caveats: The authors expected sequencing depth to affect clonotype sharing among donors. In a handful of donors, around 4.5% of naive CD4 clonotypes appeared in common.

The ends were cut back, 0 bases at V and 4 bases at J, with 4 bases in the middle. The length of the CDR3 is 13 residues. CDR1 and CDR2 (germline): KGHSH, LQKENI. About this clone: Its specificity is unknown. The same CDR3 is also encoded by other DNA sequences in this sample.

Generated by immunoSEQ multiplex PCR, the TCRdb table keeps only in-frame clones and is missing some. This repertoire shows about 2.4 million clones, 80% to 95% found once; its top ten account for approximately 0.35%. Within Nashville, Tennessee resided all donors, each a Caucasian adult. The clonotype comes from a man aged 18 to 29 in good health. Some clones in this sample may be carry-over from other donors' samples. Sequenced: naive CD4+ T cells from PBMCs. Noted subset: CD45RA+ positively selected. The chain carries TRBV18 and TRBJ1-5, with D uncertain. This CDR3 is CASSPPGNQPQHF. The CDR3 region has the DNA TGTGCCAGCTCACCACCGGGGAATCAGCCCCAGCATTTT.